These 8 T cell receptor beta chains were all obtained from the same sample, sequenced in a study of T cell responses to AZD1222 COVID-19 vaccine. The assay was immunoSEQ multiplex PCR, and TCRdb's table has in-frame clones only and misses some. The data hold 65,000 to 85,000 clones, with around 84% observed a single time. The starting material was peripheral blood, obtained on day 0 of AZD1222 vaccination. Receptor source: an adult in good health.

This chain uses TRBV28 with TRBJ2-2; unclear D gene. Trimming removed 6 bases at V and 5 bases at J, with 10 bases between. The CDR3 is 13 residues long. The V gene's germline CDR1 is MDHEN and CDR2 SYDVKM. The CDR3 loop reads CASRRATTGELFF. For the CDR3, the DNA is TGTGCCAGCAGAAGGGCGACTACCGGGGAGCTGTTTTTT.

The chain uses TRBV24-1 and TRBJ2-2; TRBD1 might be the D (6 bases). Germline CDR1 is KGHDR and CDR2 is SFDVKD. This CDR3 has 12 amino acids. The V gene lost 12 bases and the J gene lost 5 bases, with 12 bases spanning the gap. For the CDR3, the DNA is TGTGCCGCAAGAGGGGGAACCGGGGAGCTGTTTTTT. Translated, it gives CAARGGTGELFF.

The CDR3 bases are TGTGCCAGCAGCCAAGGGTTCGGAGAGAACACCGGGGAGCTGTTTTTT. Its protein is CASSQGFGENTGELFF. The V call is TRBV4-2, the J call TRBJ2-2; no definite D call. CDR1 and CDR2 from the germline V gene are LGHNA and YNFKEQ. The CDR3 spans 16 residues. Trimming removed 1 base at V and 1 base at J, with 10 bases between.

The count of this clone is one. V is TRBV4-1 and J is TRBJ1-2; D is undetermined. V dropped 3 bases and J dropped 7 bases, with 9 bases sitting between them. Per germline, CDR1 MGHRA and CDR2 YSYEKL. The CDR3 covers 12 residues. The CDR3 protein is CASSHPLSGYTF. The CDR3 DNA sequence: TGCGCCAGCAGCCACCCCCTGAGTGGCTACACCTTC.

The chain uses TRBV4-2 and TRBJ2-1; D perhaps matches TRBD2 (5 bases). V lost 0 bases, J lost 8 bases, and 8 bases lay in between. The CDR3 totals 13 residues. Germline V CDR1 and CDR2: LGHNA, YNFKEQ. Written as DNA, the CDR3 is TGTGCCAGCAGCCAAGAGGTGGACTATGAGCAGTTCTTC. Amino acid sequence: CASSQEVDYEQFF.

In this sample, this clone turned up a few times. V gene TRBV9 combines with J gene TRBJ2-1; possibly TRBD1 for D (5 bases). Germline CDR1 reads SGDLS; CDR2 reads YYNGEE. V was clipped by 3 bases and J by 8 bases, with 24 bases between them. The CDR3 totals 17 residues. DNA for the CDR3: TGTGCCAGCAGCGACCCCTCCCCTAGGGGTAAAGTAGATGAGCAGTTCTTC. It specifies CASSDPSPRGKVDEQFF.

The CDR3 here is CATSPGTANTGELFF. The CDR3 DNA is TGTGCCACCAGCCCCGGGACAGCGAACACCGGGGAGCTGTTTTTT. This chain uses TRBV24-1 with TRBJ2-2, with 7 bases identical to TRBD1. Germline CDR1 KGHDR, CDR2 SFDVKD. The CDR3 totals 15 residues. V dropped 7 bases and J dropped 0; count of bases not matched to a gene: 4.

V gene TRBV14 combines with J gene TRBJ2-7; 8 nucleotides line up with TRBD1. The CDR3 contains 14 residues. Trimming took 1 base from V and 5 from J; bases not matched to a gene: 4. Germline CDR1 and CDR2: SGHDN and FVKESK. The CDR3 DNA reads as TGTGCCAGCAGCCAAGTGAACAGGGGGAACGAGCAGTACTTC. Translating it yields CASSQVNRGNEQYF. Full variable domain (rest looked up from reference TRBV14 and TRBJ2-7): EAGVTQFPSHSVIEKGQTVTLRCDPISGHDNLYWYRRVMGKEIKFLLHFVKESKQDESGMPNNRFLAERTGGTYSTLKVQPAELEDSGVYFCASSQVNRGNEQYFGPGTRLTVT.